This T cell receptor (beta chain) comes out of a study of OX40 agonist ivuxolimab in advanced cancers. Whole-study context: Dose-escalation patients had hepatocellular carcinoma, melanoma, renal cell or head and neck cancer.

This clone was observed a few times. Assay: immunoSEQ multiplex PCR; the TCRdb copy retains only in-frame clones and omits some. The data contain about 68,000 clones, around nine tenths of them singletons. The V gene's germline CDR1 is SGHNT and CDR2 YYREEE (reference sequence). V shed 7 bases, J shed 5 bases, and the junction held 8 bases outside the gene matches. The CDR3 length is 15 residues. The material was CD4+ or CD8+ T cells sorted from blood, obtained in a trial of the OX40 agonist ivuxolimab. The V call is TRBV5-4, the J call TRBJ1-6, with 8 bases matching TRBD1. This TCR was recovered from an adult with an advanced solid tumor such as melanoma, head and neck, liver or kidney cancer. As DNA, the CDR3 is TGTGCCAGCCACCTCCAGGGGGCTCATAATTCACCCCTCCACTTT. Its translation: CASHLQGAHNSPLHF.